The 18 T cell receptor beta chains listed next were all sequenced from one sample in a study of blood T cell repertoires in COVID-19. TCRdb keeps only in-frame clones here, not all; method: immunoSEQ multiplex PCR. Of under 75,000 clones listed, 90% are singletons. Specimen: peripheral blood. These TCRs come from a man in his sixties with active COVID-19.

This clone has more than one count but fewer than ten. The CDR3: CASQYGALTSSYEQYF. The CDR3, as DNA: TGTGCCAGCCAATATGGGGCCCTCACAAGCTCCTACGAGCAGTACTTC. The genes are TRBV28 and TRBJ2-7, with D maybe TRBD1 (5 bases). The CDR3 loop spans 16 amino acids. V was shortened by 8 bases and J by 0 bases, with 20 bases between the two germline ends. In germline, CDR1 is MDHEN, CDR2 SYDVKM. Together with reference TRBV28 and TRBJ2-7, the CDR3 gives the full variable domain: DVKVTQSSRYLVKRTGEKVFLECVQDMDHENMFWYRQDPGLGLRLIYFSYDVKMKEKGDIPEGYSVSREKKERFSLILESASTNQTSMYLCASQYGALTSSYEQYFGPGTRLTVT.

The V and J genes are TRBV7-8 and TRBJ2-2, with 12 bases matching TRBD2. The CDR3 totals 16 residues. Germline CDR1 and CDR2: SGHVS and FQNEAQ. With V trimmed by 5 bases and J by 2 bases, 3 bases remained unmatched. The CDR3 region has the DNA TGTGCCAGCAGCGAACTAGCGGGAGGCAACACCGGGGAGCTGTTTTTT. Protein: CASSELAGGNTGELFF.

This clone was picked up one time. The V gene is TRBV7-9, the J gene TRBJ2-7; 9 nucleotides match TRBD1. Germline V gene data show CDR1 as SEHNR and CDR2 as FQNEAQ (reference sequence). With 5 bases clipped from V and 5 bases from J, the junction kept 7 bases outside the gene matches. There are 14 residues in the CDR3. CDR3 region: CASSPTGGRDEQYF. The CDR3 DNA follows: TGTGCCAGCAGCCCCACAGGGGGCCGCGACGAGCAGTACTTC.

The chain combines TRBV7-2 with TRBJ1-1; 7 positions match TRBD1. CDR3 length: 15 residues. Germline-derived CDR1 and CDR2 are SGHTA and FQGNSA. Losses at the gene ends were 0 bases for V and 4 bases for J; bases not matched to a gene: 5. The CDR3 bases are TGTGCCAGCAGCTTAGCGCCAGGGGGAGGCACTGAAGCTTTCTTT. The encoded protein is CASSLAPGGGTEAFF.

V and J are TRBV3-1 (or the pseudogene TRBV3-2) and TRBJ2-2, with D possibly matching TRBD1 (6 bases). The ends were cut back, 2 bases at V and 13 bases at J, with 14 bases in the middle. Germline CDR1 and CDR2: LGHDT and YNNKEL (reference sequence). The CDR3 sequence is 13 residues long. CDR3: CASSQLEGERLFF. In nucleotides, the CDR3 is TGTGCCAGCAGCCAATTAGAGGGGGAACGGCTGTTTTTT.

The CDR3 loop reads CASSSRGGEQFF. In DNA form, the CDR3 reads TGTGCCAGCAGCTCCAGGGGCGGTGAGCAGTTCTTC. V is TRBV5-4 and J is TRBJ2-1; possible D gene TRBD1, 6 bases. The CDR3 is made up of 12 amino acids. Trimming stripped 3 bases from V and 9 bases from J, with 10 bases between. Germline CDR1 and CDR2: SGHNT and YYREEE (reference sequence).

The chain joins TRBV3-1 (or the pseudogene TRBV3-2) to TRBJ2-1; a weak D match, TRBD2 (6 bases). The CDR3 runs to 14 residues. Deletions cut 2 bases from V and 8 bases from J, with 13 bases between. Germline CDR1 and CDR2: LGHDT and YNNKEL (reference sequence). CDR3 in amino acids: CASSQTTPGDEQFF. CDR3 nucleotides: TGTGCCAGCAGCCAAACAACCCCGGGGGATGAGCAGTTCTTC.

The chain employs TRBV29-1 and TRBJ2-3, with 7 bases identical to TRBD2. CDR1 and CDR2 (germline): SQVTM, ANQGSEA. With V trimmed by 7 bases and J by 5 bases, 9 bases remained unmatched. This CDR3 contains 13 residues. The CDR3 loop is CSAPGPGGDTQYF. CDR3 nucleotides: TGCAGCGCCCCGGGCCCGGGGGGAGATACGCAGTATTTT.

The rearrangement links TRBV13 to TRBJ2-3; 12 nucleotides line up with TRBD2. Germline CDR1 PRHDT, CDR2 FYEKMQ (reference sequence). J gave up 4 bases and V 5 bases, and 4 bases lay outside the gene matches. The CDR3 length is 15 residues. CDR3 region: CASSPRTSGADTQYF. The CDR3 region has the DNA TGTGCCAGCAGCCCGCGGACTAGCGGGGCAGATACGCAGTATTTT.

The chain has TRBV6-1 and TRBJ2-1; D is ambiguous. V dropped 3 bases and J dropped 5 bases, with 11 bases sitting between them. The CDR3 is 14 residues long. Germline V CDR1 and CDR2: MNHNS, SASEGT. The chain's CDR3 is CASSDRPGNNEQFF. CDR3 bases: TGTGCCAGCAGTGACCGGCCAGGAAACAATGAGCAGTTCTTC.

J is TRBJ2-7 and V is TRBV6-2 or TRBV6-3; 8 nucleotides match TRBD1. The CDR3 spans 16 residues. Germline assignment: CDR1 MNHEY and CDR2 SVGEGT. V lost 2 bases to trimming and J lost 4 bases; unmatched junction nucleotides: 10. CDR3 nucleotides: TGTGCCAGCAGTTACACAAGGACAGGGAGAGGGTACGAGCAGTACTTC. This encodes CASSYTRTGRGYEQYF.

This clone was recorded once. V and J are TRBV20-1 and TRBJ1-1; D remains ambiguous. Trimming shortened V by 5 bases and J by 3 bases, and 7 bases separated the two germline ends. Germline V lookup: CDR1 DFQATT, CDR2 SNEGSKA (reference sequence). CDR3 length: 11 residues. CDR3 residues: CSARRDTEAFF. The DNA for the CDR3 is TGCAGTGCTCGGAGGGACACTGAAGCTTTCTTT.

The V and J genes are TRBV5-4 and TRBJ2-3; unclear D gene. Germline V gene lookup returns CDR1 SGHNT and CDR2 YYREEE (reference sequence). Trimming cost V 4 bases and J 0 bases, with 9 bases left between them. The CDR3 is 14 amino acids. Here the CDR3 reads CASSHKSSTDTQYF. CDR3 DNA sequence: TGTGCCAGCAGCCATAAGAGTAGCACAGATACGCAGTATTTT.

V gene TRBV7-6 combines with J gene TRBJ2-7; 13 bases agree with TRBD2. Germline V gene lookup returns CDR1 SGHVS and CDR2 FNYEAQ. This CDR3 comprises 16 residues. Trimming took 4 bases from V and 6 from J; bases not matched to a gene: 9. The CDR3 loop is CASSSGLAGFSSEQYF. The CDR3 bases are TGTGCCAGCAGCTCGGGACTAGCGGGATTTTCAAGCGAGCAGTACTTC.

V gene TRBV29-1 combines with J gene TRBJ2-7; D perhaps matches TRBD2 (6 bases). The V end was cut by 4 bases, the J end by 5 bases, with 15 bases between. This CDR3 spans 13 amino acids. Germline lookup yields CDR1 SQVTM and CDR2 ANQGSEA. The CDR3 DNA sequence: TGCAGCGTTGTGAGGCAGGGAGGAAACGAGCAGTACTTC. Its protein is CSVVRQGGNEQYF.

The chain uses TRBV6-6 and TRBJ1-1; 7 nucleotides align to TRBD1. V lost 5 bases and J lost 3; bases outside the gene matches: 9. The germline CDR1 and CDR2 sequences are MNHNY and SVGAGI (reference sequence). This CDR3 comprises 15 residues. This CDR3 reads CASSTSGGMDTEAFF. CDR3 coding DNA: TGTGCCAGCAGTACTTCAGGGGGAATGGACACTGAAGCTTTCTTT.

J is TRBJ1-4 and V is TRBV11-2; TRBD1 matches at 7 bases. The CDR3 sequence is 14 residues long. Germline V CDR1 and CDR2: SGHAT, FQNNGV. J gave up 8 bases and V 5 bases, and 8 bases lay outside the gene matches. The CDR3 DNA sequence: TGTGCCAGCAGCCGGGACAGTGGTTGGGAAAAACTGTTTTTT. Encoded protein: CASSRDSGWEKLFF.

V is TRBV4-1 and J is TRBJ1-3, with TRBD1 matching 12 bases. This CDR3 is 17 amino acids long. The germline gives CDR1 MGHRA, CDR2 YSYEKL. J was trimmed by 7 bases and V by 4 bases; bases with no gene match: 11. As DNA, the CDR3 is TGCGCCAGCAGCCGACCGGGACAGGGGGCTGGAACGAACACCATATATTTT. Residues: CASSRPGQGAGTNTIYF.